This TCR beta chain comes out of a study of regulatory T cells in long-lasting Graves disease. Sequencing libraries for TCR beta were prepared with iRepertoire HTBI primers and Arm-PCR of CDR3 regions. Each CDR3 protein is one row after TCRdb ran MiXCR on the multiplex PCR reads. The table lists around 400,000 distinct CDR3 sequences, about 15% of them singletons, with over 7% in the top ten. The time point is: newly diagnosed GD, antithyroid drugs for less than 3 months. The TCR library was prepared using RNA isolated from PBMCs. In germline, CDR1 is SEHNR, CDR2 FQNEAQ (reference sequence). The CDR3 has 13 residues. V was shortened by 5 bases and J by 4 bases, with 9 bases between the two germline ends. Ten or more counts support this clonotype. Separately, the same data were catalogued under a study of T cells in Graves' hyperthyroidism and ophthalmopathy.

The receptor was isolated from a woman in her thirties or forties with Graves disease. Sequencing was performed on peripheral blood mononuclear cells (PBMCs), taken at new diagnosis, from a patient treated with antithyroid drugs. This chain links TRBV7-9 with TRBJ2-1; the D gene could be TRBD1 or TRBD2 (5 bases each). CDR3 coding DNA: TGTGCCAGCAGCCCGGGGCAGTACAATGAGCAGTTCTTC. It translates to CASSPGQYNEQFF.